This TCR beta chain emerged from a study of T-cell reconstitution after alpha-beta-depleted transplantation in children. General study results and limits: One year post-transplant, T-cell counts and diversity were largely derived from T cells produced anew. Expanded graft clones, several hundred of them, were reportedly the source of alpha-beta T cells about two months after transplant. Some patients' high day-60 TCRbeta diversity was attributed to recipient cells surviving conditioning.

The CDR3 spans 16 residues. Between the trimmed V and J ends, which lost 1 base and 0 bases, there was a span of 12 bases. The V gene's germline CDR1 is SEHNR and CDR2 FQNEAQ (reference sequence). Unique molecular identifiers featured in how the TCRbeta library was prepared. TCRdb reanalysed the PCR reads using MiXCR and keeps one entry per CDR3 protein. The data hold some 300,000 distinct CDR3 sequences, with over 7.5% observed a single time. There are a few counts of this clonotype. Its antigen is not identified. The specimen was peripheral blood, collected 360 days after TCRalphabeta/CD19-depleted stem cell transplant. The rearrangement joins TRBV7-9 to TRBJ1-1; no definite D call. This receptor was taken from a female patient younger than 10 who had a stem cell transplant for Fanconi anemia, so the T cells may come from the graft donor. CDR3 nucleotides: TGTGCCAGCAGCTTAGTAGGCGGAATAATGAACACTGAAGCTTTCTTT. Its protein is CASSLVGGIMNTEAFF.